The 12 T cell receptor beta chains below all came from one sample that was sequenced in a study of blood T cell repertoires in COVID-19. TCRdb keeps only in-frame clones here, not all; method: immunoSEQ multiplex PCR. The data hold a few hundred thousand clones, with about 90% observed a single time. Sequenced: PBMCs or T cells enriched from blood (not recorded which). These receptors were obtained from a woman aged 25 to 39 who had recovered from COVID-19.

CDR3 nucleotide sequence: TGTGCCAGCAGCCTAGGCGGGGGGGGACAAGAGACCCAGTACTTC. It is translated as CASSLGGGGQETQYF. The gene calls are TRBV7-6 and TRBJ2-5; TRBD2 agrees at 9 bases. J gave up 2 bases and V 5 bases, and 6 bases lay outside the gene matches. The germline V gene has CDR1 SGHVS and CDR2 FNYEAQ. This CDR3 is 15 amino acids long.

V and J are TRBV10-1 and TRBJ1-4; no firm D call. The ends were cut back, 5 bases at V and 5 bases at J, with 9 bases in the middle. The CDR3 sequence is 13 residues long. Germline lookup yields CDR1 WNHNN and CDR2 SYGVQD (reference sequence). CDR3 loop: CASSSKENEKLFF. The CDR3 DNA reads TGCGCCAGCAGTTCCAAGGAGAATGAAAAACTGTTTTTT.

The chain is built from TRBV10-2 and TRBJ2-2; tentative D call: TRBD2 (6 bases). Germline V lookup: CDR1 WSHSY, CDR2 SAAADI. The CDR3 is 15 amino acids. The V and J ends lost 4 bases and 4 bases respectively, with 13 bases between them. CDR3 sequence (DNA): TGCGCCAGCAGTGTAGGCGGGATTAGCACCGGGGAGCTGTTTTTT. This gives the protein CASSVGGISTGELFF.

The chain combines TRBV29-1 with TRBJ1-4, with D possibly TRBD1 on 5 matching bases. From germline, CDR1 is SQVTM and CDR2 ANQGSEA. CDR3 length equals 15 residues. V lost 6 bases, J lost 2 bases, and 16 bases lay in between. The CDR3 here is CSVPGQGGTNEKLFF. The DNA of the CDR3 is TGCAGCGTCCCCGGGCAGGGCGGTACTAATGAAAAACTGTTTTTT.

The chain employs TRBV3-1 (or the pseudogene TRBV3-2) and TRBJ1-1; TRBD1 might be the D (5 bases). The germline gives CDR1 LGHDT, CDR2 YNNKEL (reference sequence). V gave up 0 bases and J gave up 0 bases, with 17 bases separating them. The length of the CDR3 is 18 residues. DNA for the CDR3: TGTGCCAGCAGCCAAGAGAAGCGTACGGCCAGGGTGAACACTGAAGCTTTCTTT. It translates to CASSQEKRTARVNTEAFF.

The chain is built from TRBV15 and TRBJ2-7; D not resolved. Trimming removed 0 bases from V and 2 bases from J, with 11 bases in between. Germline loops: CDR1 LNHNV, CDR2 YYDKDF (reference sequence). This CDR3 has 15 residues. The CDR3 protein is CATSRDPGATYEQYF. The CDR3 DNA reads TGTGCCACCAGCAGAGATCCCGGAGCCACCTACGAGCAGTACTTC.

This clone was counted only a few times. One end of the junction does not line up with germline, which may come from a read error. The gene calls are TRBV28 and TRBJ1-4; D remains unclear. The CDR3 runs 12 residues. Looked up from germline, CDR1 is MDHEN and CDR2 is SYDVKM. CDR3 in amino acids: CASSSYPGERVF. CDR3 coding DNA: TGTGCCAGCAGTTCCTACCCCGGGGAAAGGGTTTTT. The whole variable domain, filled in from reference TRBV28 and TRBJ1-4, reads DVKVTQSSRYLVKRTGEKVFLECVQDMDHENMFWYRQDPGLGLRLIYFSYDVKMKEKGDIPEGYSVSREKKERFSLILESASTNQTSMYLCASSSYPGERVFGSGTQLSVL.

The chain combines TRBV9 with TRBJ1-2; the D is unclear. Germline CDR1 SGDLS, CDR2 YYNGEE. This CDR3 is built from 13 residues. V shed 4 bases and J shed 6 bases, with 13 bases lying between them. Here the CDR3 reads CASSHGRTNGYTF. The DNA of the CDR3 is TGTGCCAGCAGCCATGGCAGAACCAATGGCTACACCTTC.

In DNA, the CDR3 is TGTGCCAGCAGCCCCAGCGAGCGGGAAGCTTTCTTT. It translates to CASSPSEREAFF. The chain is built from TRBV11-2 and TRBJ1-1, with D unresolved. V was trimmed by 5 bases and J by 8 bases, leaving 12 bases between them. CDR1 and CDR2 from the germline V gene are SGHAT and FQNNGV. This CDR3 is 12 amino acids long.

The gene calls are TRBV6-5 and TRBJ2-7, with D perhaps matching TRBD1 (6 bases). The CDR3 contains 14 residues. Per germline, CDR1 MNHEY and CDR2 SVGAGI. V was pared by 7 bases and J by 3 bases, with 16 bases between. The CDR3 DNA reads TGTGCCAGCACTAAGCGGCAGGGGAACTACGAGCAGTACTTC. It codes for CASTKRQGNYEQYF.

The sample holds one count of this clone. CDR3 residues: CASSYSSADTQYF. In DNA form, the CDR3 reads TGTGCCAGCAGTTACTCGAGTGCAGATACGCAGTATTTT. The V gene is TRBV6-5, the J gene TRBJ2-3, with D uncertain. CDR3 size: 13 residues. Germline V gene lookup returns CDR1 MNHEY and CDR2 SVGAGI. V gave up 0 bases and J gave up 4 bases, with 5 bases separating them.

The gene calls are TRBV28 and TRBJ1-5; D is unclear. V lost 7 bases to trimming and J lost 2 bases, with 12 bases between them. Germline CDR1 MDHEN, CDR2 SYDVKM. CDR3 length equals 14 residues. The CDR3 loop is CASNYPAGNQPQHF. In nucleotides, the CDR3 is TGTGCCAGCAATTACCCGGCGGGCAATCAGCCCCAGCATTTT.